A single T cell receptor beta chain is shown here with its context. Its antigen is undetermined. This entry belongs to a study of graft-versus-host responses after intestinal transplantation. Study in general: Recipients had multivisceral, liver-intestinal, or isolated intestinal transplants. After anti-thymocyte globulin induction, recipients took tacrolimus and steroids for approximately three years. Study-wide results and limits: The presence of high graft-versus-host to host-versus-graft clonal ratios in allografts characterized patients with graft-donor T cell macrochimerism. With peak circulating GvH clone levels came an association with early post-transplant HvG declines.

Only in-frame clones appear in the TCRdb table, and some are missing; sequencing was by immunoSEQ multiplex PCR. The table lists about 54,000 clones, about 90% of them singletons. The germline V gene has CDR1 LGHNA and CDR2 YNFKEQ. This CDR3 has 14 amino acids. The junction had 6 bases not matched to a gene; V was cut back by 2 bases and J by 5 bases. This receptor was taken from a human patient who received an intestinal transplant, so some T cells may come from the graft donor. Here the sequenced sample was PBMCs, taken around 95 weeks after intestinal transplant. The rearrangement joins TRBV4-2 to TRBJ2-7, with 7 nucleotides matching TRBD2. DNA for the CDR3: TGTGCCAGCAGCCAAATCGGACTAGTAAACGAGCAGTACTTC. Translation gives CASSQIGLVNEQYF.